The clone carrying this T cell receptor (beta chain) was picked up a small number of times. Its cognate antigen is unknown. Each CDR3 protein is one row after TCRdb ran MiXCR on the RT-PCR reads. Found here are some 800,000 distinct CDR3 sequences, less than 25% of them singletons; the top ten hold about 9.4%. V gave up 6 bases and J gave up 1 base, with 12 bases separating them. The CDR3 is 14 residues long. CDR1 is ENHRY, CDR2 SYGVKD, per germline. This entry comes from a study of response to subunit inactivated influenza vaccine. Study conclusions and caveats: Each seasonal influenza vaccination recruits few new T cells, the authors suggested.

This specimen consisted of PBMCs from blood, obtained 4 to 6 days after vaccination. This chain uses TRBV10-3 with TRBJ1-1; maybe TRBD1 (6 bases). The receptor's source is a man between 50 and 59 years old who received an inactivated influenza vaccine. CDR3 DNA: TGTGCCATCAGCCGACAGGACTCGAACACTGAAGCTTTCTTT. Amino acid sequence: CAISRQDSNTEAFF.